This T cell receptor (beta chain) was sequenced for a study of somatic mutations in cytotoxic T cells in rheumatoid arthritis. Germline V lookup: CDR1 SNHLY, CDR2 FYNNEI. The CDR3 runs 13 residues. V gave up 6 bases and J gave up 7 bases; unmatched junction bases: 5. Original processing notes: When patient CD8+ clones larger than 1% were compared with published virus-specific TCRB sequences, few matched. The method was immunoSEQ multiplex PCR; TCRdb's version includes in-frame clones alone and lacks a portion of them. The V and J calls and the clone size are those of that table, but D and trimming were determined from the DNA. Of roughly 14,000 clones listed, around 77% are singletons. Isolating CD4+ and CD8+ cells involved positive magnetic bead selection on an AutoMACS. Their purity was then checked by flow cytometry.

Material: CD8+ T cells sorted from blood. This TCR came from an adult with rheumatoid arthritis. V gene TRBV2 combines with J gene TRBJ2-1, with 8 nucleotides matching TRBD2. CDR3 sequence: CASRRGLDNEQFF. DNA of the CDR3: TGTGCCAGCAGACGGGGACTAGATAATGAGCAGTTCTTC. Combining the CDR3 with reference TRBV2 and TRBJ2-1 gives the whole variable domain EPEVTQTPSHQVTQMGQEVILRCVPISNHLYFYWYRQILGQKVEFLVSFYNNEISEKSEIFDDQFSVERPDGSNFTLKIRSTKLEDSAMYFCASRRGLDNEQFFGPGTRLTVL.